This TCR beta chain was recovered during a study of patients and donors after allogeneic stem cell transplantation. J was trimmed by 6 bases and V by 4 bases; bases with no gene match: 7. CDR1 is SGHRS and CDR2 is YFSETQ in the germline V gene. The CDR3 has 13 amino acids. TCRdb used MiXCR to reprocess the RT-PCR reads, holding one entry per CDR3 protein. The table includes 190,000 or so distinct CDR3 sequences, around 40% detected once. V usage is TRBV5-1 and J usage is TRBJ2-7; 7 nucleotides agree with TRBD1. The specimen was blood, either unsorted or a sorted T cell fraction (not recorded which). The TCR sequence derives from a human donor who was either an allogeneic HSCT recipient or a stem cell or donor lymphocyte infusion donor (not recorded which). It is not recorded whose cells these are; they may come from a transplant donor. In DNA, the CDR3 is TGCGCCAGCAGCCGACAGGGCGAAGGCGAGCAGTACTTC. Its translation is CASSRQGEGEQYF.